The clone carrying this T cell receptor beta chain turned up a few times. Its antigen is not known. The sample is drawn from a study of T-cell memory formation after mild COVID-19. Findings and limits, study-wide: Unconfirmed was the SARS-CoV-2 specificity of second-wave clones that peaked on day 37.

Using constant-segment primers, 5'RACE produced TCR alpha and TCR beta cDNA libraries carrying sample barcodes and UMIs. TCRdb analysed the 5' RACE reads with MiXCR anew, one entry per CDR3 protein. The sample records approximately 300,000 distinct CDR3 sequences, roughly a fifth being singletons. Per the germline V gene, CDR1 is KGHDR and CDR2 is SFDVKD. This CDR3 has 15 amino acids. V lost 5 bases to trimming and J lost 6 bases, with 15 bases between them. The chain has TRBV24-1 and TRBJ1-4; D ambiguous. This sequence was found in a man aged 18 to 29 who had mild COVID-19 (a few samples of this study predate the infection). Cell type and time point are not known. The sample consisted of PBMCs or a T cell subset sorted from them (not recorded which). The CDR3: CATSAGPYGDEKLFF. CDR3 coding DNA: TGTGCCACCAGTGCTGGGCCCTACGGAGATGAAAAACTGTTTTTT.